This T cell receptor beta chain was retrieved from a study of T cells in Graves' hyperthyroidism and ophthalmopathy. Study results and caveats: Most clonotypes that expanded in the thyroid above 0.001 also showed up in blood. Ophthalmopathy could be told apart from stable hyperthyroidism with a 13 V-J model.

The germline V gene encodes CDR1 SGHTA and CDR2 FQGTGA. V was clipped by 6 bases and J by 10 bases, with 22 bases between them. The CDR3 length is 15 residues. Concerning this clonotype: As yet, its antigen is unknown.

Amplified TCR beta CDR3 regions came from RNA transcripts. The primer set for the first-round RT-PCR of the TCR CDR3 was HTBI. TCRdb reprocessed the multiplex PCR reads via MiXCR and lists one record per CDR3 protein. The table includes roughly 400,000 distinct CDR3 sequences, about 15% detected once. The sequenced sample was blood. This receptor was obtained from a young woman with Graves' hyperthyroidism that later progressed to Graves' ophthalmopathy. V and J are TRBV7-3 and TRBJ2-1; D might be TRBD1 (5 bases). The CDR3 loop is CASSTDGAAVKEQFF. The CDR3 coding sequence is TGTGCCAGCAGTACAGATGGGGCGGCGGTCAAAGAGCAGTTCTTC.